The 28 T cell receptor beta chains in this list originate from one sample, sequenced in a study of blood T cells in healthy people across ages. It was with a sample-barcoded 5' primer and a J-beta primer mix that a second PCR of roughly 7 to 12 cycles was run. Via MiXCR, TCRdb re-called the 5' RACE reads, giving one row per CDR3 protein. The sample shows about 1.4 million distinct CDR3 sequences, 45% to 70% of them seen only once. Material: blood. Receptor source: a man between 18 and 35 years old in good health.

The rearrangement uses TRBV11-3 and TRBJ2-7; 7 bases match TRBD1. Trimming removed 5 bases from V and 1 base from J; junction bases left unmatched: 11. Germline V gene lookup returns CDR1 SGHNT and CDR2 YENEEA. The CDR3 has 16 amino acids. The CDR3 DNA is TGTGCCAGCAGCGCCTCACAGGGGTCCACATCCTACGAGCAGTACTTC. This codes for CASSASQGSTSYEQYF.

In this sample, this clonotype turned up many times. The CDR3, as DNA: TGTGCCAGCAGTGACGGGACTAGCGGTTACGATGAGCAGTTCTTC. Protein: CASSDGTSGYDEQFF. The chain couples TRBV6-4 to TRBJ2-1; 11 bases match TRBD2. This CDR3 has 15 amino acids. J lost 8 bases, V lost 2 bases, and 5 bases had no gene match. CDR1 is MRHNA, CDR2 SNTAGT, per germline.

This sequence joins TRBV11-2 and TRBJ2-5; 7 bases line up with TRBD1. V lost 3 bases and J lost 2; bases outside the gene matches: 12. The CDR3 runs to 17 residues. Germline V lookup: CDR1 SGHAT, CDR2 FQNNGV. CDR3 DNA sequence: TGTGCCAGCAGCTTTTCAGGGGGTTGGGAAAAACAAGAGACCCAGTACTTC. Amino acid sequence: CASSFSGGWEKQETQYF.

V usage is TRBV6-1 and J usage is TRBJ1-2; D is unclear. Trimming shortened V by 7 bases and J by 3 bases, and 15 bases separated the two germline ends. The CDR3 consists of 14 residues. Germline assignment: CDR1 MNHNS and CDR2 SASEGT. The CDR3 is CASNPRSLYYGYTF. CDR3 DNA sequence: TGTGCCAGCAATCCCCGGTCCCTATACTATGGCTACACCTTC.

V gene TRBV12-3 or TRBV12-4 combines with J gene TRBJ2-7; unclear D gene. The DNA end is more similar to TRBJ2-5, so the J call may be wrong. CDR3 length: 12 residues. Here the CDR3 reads CASSLLAKTQYF. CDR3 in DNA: TGTGCCAGCAGTTTATTGGCAAAGACCCAGTACTTC.

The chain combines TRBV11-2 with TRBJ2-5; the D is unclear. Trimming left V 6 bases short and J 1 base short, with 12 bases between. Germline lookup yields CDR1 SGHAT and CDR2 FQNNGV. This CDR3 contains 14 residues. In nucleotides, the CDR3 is TGTGCCAGCAGTCTCGACAATTTCCAAGAGACCCAGTACTTC. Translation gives CASSLDNFQETQYF.

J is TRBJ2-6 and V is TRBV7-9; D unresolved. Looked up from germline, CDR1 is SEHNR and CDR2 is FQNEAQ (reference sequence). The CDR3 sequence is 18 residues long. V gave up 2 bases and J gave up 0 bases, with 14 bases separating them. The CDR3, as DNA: TGTGCCAGCAGCTTAAAGGGTTCCTCTCACTCTGGGGCCAACGTCCTGACTTTC. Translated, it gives CASSLKGSSHSGANVLTF.

Written as DNA, the CDR3 is TGTGCCAGCAGCTTCCGGGGCGACTATGGCTACACCTTC. Protein sequence: CASSFRGDYGYTF. The chain employs TRBV5-4 and TRBJ1-2; TRBD1 might be the D (5 bases). Germline V gene lookup returns CDR1 SGHNT and CDR2 YYREEE (reference sequence). V lost 2 bases, J lost 3 bases, and 8 bases lay in between. The CDR3 runs 13 residues. The full variable domain, rest sourced from reference TRBV5-4 and TRBJ1-2, is ETGVTQSPTHLIKTRGQQVTLRCSSQSGHNTVSWYQQALGQGPQFIFQYYREEENGRGNFPPRFSGLQFPNYSSELNVNALELDDSALYLCASSFRGDYGYTFGSGTRLTVV.

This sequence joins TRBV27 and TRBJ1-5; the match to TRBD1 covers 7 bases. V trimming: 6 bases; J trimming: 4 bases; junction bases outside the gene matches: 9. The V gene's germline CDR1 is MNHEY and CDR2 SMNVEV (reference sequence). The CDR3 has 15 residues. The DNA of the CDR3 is TGTGCCAGCAGCTCAACCGGGACAGTTAATCAGCCCCAGCATTTT. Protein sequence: CASSSTGTVNQPQHF.

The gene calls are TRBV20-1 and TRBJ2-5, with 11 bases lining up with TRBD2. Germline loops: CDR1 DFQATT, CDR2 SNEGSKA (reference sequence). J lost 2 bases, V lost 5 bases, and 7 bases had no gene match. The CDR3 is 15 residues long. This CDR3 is CSAGPRTSGQETQYF. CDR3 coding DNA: TGCAGTGCTGGTCCTCGGACTAGCGGGCAAGAGACCCAGTACTTC.

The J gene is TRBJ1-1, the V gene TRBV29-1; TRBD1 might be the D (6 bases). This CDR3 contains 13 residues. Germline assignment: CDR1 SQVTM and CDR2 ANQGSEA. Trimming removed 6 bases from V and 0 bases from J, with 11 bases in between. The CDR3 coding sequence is TGCAGCGTGGGGACAACCATGAACACTGAAGCTTTCTTT. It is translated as CSVGTTMNTEAFF.

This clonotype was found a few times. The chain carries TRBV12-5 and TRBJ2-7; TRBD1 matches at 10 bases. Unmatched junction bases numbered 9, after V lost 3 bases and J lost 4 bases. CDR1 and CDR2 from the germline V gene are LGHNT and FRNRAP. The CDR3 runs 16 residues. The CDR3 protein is CASGFPGTGDIYEQYF. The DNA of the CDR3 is TGTGCTAGTGGTTTTCCCGGGACAGGGGACATATACGAGCAGTACTTC.

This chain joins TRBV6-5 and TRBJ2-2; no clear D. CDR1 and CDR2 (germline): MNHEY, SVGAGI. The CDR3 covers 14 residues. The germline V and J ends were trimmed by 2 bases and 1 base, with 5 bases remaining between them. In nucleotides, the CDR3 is TGTGCCAGCAGTTACACCGGGAACACCGGGGAGCTGTTTTTT. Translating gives CASSYTGNTGELFF.

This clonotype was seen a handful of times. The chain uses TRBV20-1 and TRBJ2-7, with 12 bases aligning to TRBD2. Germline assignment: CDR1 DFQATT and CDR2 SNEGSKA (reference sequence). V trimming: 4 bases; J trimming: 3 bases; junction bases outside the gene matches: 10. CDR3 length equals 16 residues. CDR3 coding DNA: TGCAGTGCTACTCTGACTTCTAGCGGGAGGGACTACGAGCAGTACTTC. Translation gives CSATLTSSGRDYEQYF.

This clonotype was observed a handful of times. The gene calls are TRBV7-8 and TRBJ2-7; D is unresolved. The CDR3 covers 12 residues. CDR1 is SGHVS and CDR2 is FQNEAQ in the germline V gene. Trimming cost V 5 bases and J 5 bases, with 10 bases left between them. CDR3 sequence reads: CASSANSDEQYF. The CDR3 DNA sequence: TGTGCCAGCAGCGCCAACAGCGACGAGCAGTACTTC.

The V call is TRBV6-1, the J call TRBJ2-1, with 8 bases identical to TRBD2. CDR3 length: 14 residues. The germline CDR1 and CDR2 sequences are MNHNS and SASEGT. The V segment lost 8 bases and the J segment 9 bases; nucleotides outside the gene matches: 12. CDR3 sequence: CASGLSGRGGEQFF. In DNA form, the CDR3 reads TGTGCCAGCGGATTAAGCGGGAGAGGGGGTGAGCAGTTCTTC.

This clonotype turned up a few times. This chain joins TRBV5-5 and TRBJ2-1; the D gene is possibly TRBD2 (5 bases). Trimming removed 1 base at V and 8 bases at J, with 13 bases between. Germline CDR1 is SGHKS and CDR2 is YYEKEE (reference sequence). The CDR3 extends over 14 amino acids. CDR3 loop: CASSLLRVRDEQFF. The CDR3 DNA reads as TGTGCCAGCAGCTTGCTTAGGGTGAGGGATGAGCAGTTCTTC.

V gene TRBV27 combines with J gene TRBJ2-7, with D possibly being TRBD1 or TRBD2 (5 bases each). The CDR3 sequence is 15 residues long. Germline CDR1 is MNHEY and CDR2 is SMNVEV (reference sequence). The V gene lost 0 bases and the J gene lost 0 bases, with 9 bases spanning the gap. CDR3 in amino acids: CASSLSGGYSYEQYF. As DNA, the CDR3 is TGTGCCAGCAGTTTATCTGGGGGATACTCCTACGAGCAGTACTTC.

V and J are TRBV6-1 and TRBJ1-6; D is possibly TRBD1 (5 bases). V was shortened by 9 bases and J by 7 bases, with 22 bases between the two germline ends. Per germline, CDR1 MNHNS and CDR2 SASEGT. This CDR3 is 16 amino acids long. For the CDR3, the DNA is TGTGCCAGTCAAACTTCTAGGGGTCTTTGGAATTCACCCCTCCACTTT. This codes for CASQTSRGLWNSPLHF.

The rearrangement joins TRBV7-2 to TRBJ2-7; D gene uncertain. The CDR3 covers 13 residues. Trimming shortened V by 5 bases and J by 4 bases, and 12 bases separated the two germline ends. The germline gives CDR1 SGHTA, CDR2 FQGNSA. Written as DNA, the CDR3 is TGTGCCAGCAGCGCCAATCAGCCGTACGAGCAGTACTTC. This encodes CASSANQPYEQYF.

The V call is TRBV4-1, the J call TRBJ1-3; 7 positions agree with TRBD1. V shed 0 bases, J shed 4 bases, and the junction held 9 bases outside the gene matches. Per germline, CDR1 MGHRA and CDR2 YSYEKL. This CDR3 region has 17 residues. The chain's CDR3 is CASSQDPGQYYGNTIYF. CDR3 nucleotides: TGCGCCAGCAGCCAAGACCCGGGACAGTATTACGGAAACACCATATATTTT.

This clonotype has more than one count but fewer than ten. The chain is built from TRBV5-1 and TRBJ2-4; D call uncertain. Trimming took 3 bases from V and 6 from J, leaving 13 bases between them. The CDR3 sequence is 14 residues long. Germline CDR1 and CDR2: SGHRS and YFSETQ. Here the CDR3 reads CASSSPAQINIQYF. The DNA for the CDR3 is TGCGCCAGCAGCTCGCCGGCACAGATAAACATTCAGTACTTC.

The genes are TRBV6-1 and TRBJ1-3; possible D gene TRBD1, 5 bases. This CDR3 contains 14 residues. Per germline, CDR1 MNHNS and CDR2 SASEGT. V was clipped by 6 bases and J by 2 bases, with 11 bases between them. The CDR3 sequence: CASRAGPPGNTIYF. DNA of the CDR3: TGTGCCAGCAGAGCAGGGCCCCCTGGAAACACCATATATTTT.

The CDR3, as DNA: TGTGCCAGCAGCGGGGACAGGGATAGGGGCAATCAGCCCCAGCATTTT. Protein: CASSGDRDRGNQPQHF. This chain links TRBV4-2 with TRBJ1-5; 9 bases match TRBD1. In germline, CDR1 is LGHNA, CDR2 YNFKEQ. The CDR3 length is 16 residues. V was pared by 5 bases and J by 2 bases, with 7 bases of the junction left unmatched.

Here the CDR3 DNA reads TGTGCCAGCAGTTTCGGACTAGTTGGCGAGCAGTACTTC. This translates into CASSFGLVGEQYF. This rearrangement joins TRBV12-3 or TRBV12-4 to TRBJ2-5; 7 bases line up with TRBD2. Gene TRBJ2-7 matches the end of the DNA better, so the J call may be wrong. The CDR3 is 13 amino acids.

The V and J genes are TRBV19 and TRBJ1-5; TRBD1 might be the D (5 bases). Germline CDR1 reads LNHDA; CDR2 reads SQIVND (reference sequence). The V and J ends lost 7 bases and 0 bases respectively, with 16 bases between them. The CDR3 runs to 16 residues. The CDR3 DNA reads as TGTGCCAGTAACCCCGTGGACAAGTATAGCAATCAGCCCCAGCATTTT. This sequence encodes CASNPVDKYSNQPQHF.

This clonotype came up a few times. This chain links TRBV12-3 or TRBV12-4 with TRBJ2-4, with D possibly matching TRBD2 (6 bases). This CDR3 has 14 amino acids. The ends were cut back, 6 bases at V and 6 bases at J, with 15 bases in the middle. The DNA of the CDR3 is TGTGCCAGCAGGACCGGGACTCCCTTAAACATTCAGTACTTC. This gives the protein CASRTGTPLNIQYF.

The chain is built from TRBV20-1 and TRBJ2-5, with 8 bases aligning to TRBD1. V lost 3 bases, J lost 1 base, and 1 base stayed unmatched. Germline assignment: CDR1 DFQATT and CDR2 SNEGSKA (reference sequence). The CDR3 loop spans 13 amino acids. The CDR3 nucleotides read TGCAGTGCTAGGGACAGGGTCCAAGAGACCCAGTACTTC. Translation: CSARDRVQETQYF.